These T cell receptor beta chains were read from a single sample in a study of cytomegalovirus exposure and HLA in healthy donors. Libraries were prepared by immunoSEQ multiplex PCR; TCRdb keeps only in-frame clonotypes and omits some of them. This table has some 120,000 clones, 70% to 80% appearing once. Source material: PBMCs. These receptors were obtained from a human donor in good health. Both conserved end residues are part of each CDR3. The D gene is left open where the match is weak. Size values are once, few and many counts, or a class for expanded clones, and some rows have none.

V gene	J gene	clone size	D gene	CDR3 DNA	CDR3 protein
TRBV28	TRBJ1-1	.	.	TGTGCCAGCACCTTGATCGTCGGGGGACCCTATGAAGCTTTCTTT	CASTLIVGGPYEAFF
TRBV5-1	TRBJ2-5	.	.	TGCGCCAGCACCCGGGACAACAACCAAGAGACCCAGTACTTC	CASTRDNNQETQYF
TRBV6-1	TRBJ2-4	.	.	TGTGCCAGCAGGCCCACGGGGGCCAAAAACATTCAGTACTTC	CASRPTGAKNIQYF
TRBV7-2	TRBJ1-2	.	.	TGTGCCAGCAGCTTTCTTATCCCACAGGGATATGGCTACACCTTC	CASSFLIPQGYGYTF
TRBV30	TRBJ1-6	once	TRBD1	TGTGCCTGGAAAATGACAGGGGTCTTCTCCTATAATTCACCCCTCCACTTT	CAWKMTGVFSYNSPLHF
TRBV15	TRBJ1-3	.	.	TGTGCCACCAGCGATACAGGGCCTGGAAACACCATATATTTT	CATSDTGPGNTIYF
TRBV4-1	TRBJ2-7	.	.	TGCGCCAGCAGCCTCTTCTCCGACATAGCCTACGAGCAGTACTTC	CASSLFSDIAYEQYF
TRBV5-6	TRBJ1-2	.	TRBD1	TGTGCCAGCAGCTTGGGACAGGGGACTAACTATGGCTACACCTTC	CASSLGQGTNYGYTF
TRBV5-1	TRBJ1-2	.	TRBD1	TGCGCCAGCAAGGACAGGGAGTATGGCTACACCTTC	CASKDREYGYTF
TRBV19	TRBJ2-1	.	.	TGTGCCAGTAGTACCCGTCGGGGTGGGGAGCAGTTCTTC	CASSTRRGGEQFF
TRBV29-1	TRBJ1-1	.	.	TGCAGCTTTCGGAGGGGAAACACTGAAGCTTTCTTT	CSFRRGNTEAFF
TRBV11-2	TRBJ1-4	.	.	TGTGCCAGCAGCTCACTAGGCAGGGCGGGGGAAAAACTGTTTTTT	CASSSLGRAGEKLFF
TRBV5-1	TRBJ1-5	.	.	TGCGCCAGCAGCTTGGGGAGCTTCAATCAGCCCCAGCATTTT	CASSLGSFNQPQHF
TRBV11-2	TRBJ1-4	.	.	TGTGCCAGCAGCTCGGGAACGGTAAATCCAAAACTGTTTTTT	CASSSGTVNPKLFF
TRBV5-1	TRBJ1-4	.	.	TGCGCCAGCAGCCTGACCCCCGGGACTGGGGAAAAACTGTTTTTT	CASSLTPGTGEKLFF
TRBV29-1	TRBJ2-7	.	TRBD1	TGCAGCGTTAATCGAGGGGGCGGCGAGCAGTACTTC	CSVNRGGGEQYF
TRBV30	TRBJ1-1	.	.	TGTGCCTGGAGCAACAGGGTTGGAGCTTTCTTT	CAWSNRVGAFF
TRBV5-4	TRBJ2-7	.	.	TGTGCCAGCAGCTTGGGAACTCTGAGCTCCTACGAGCAGTACTTC	CASSLGTLSSYEQYF
TRBV30	TRBJ2-1	once	TRBD2	TGTGCCTGGGTAGCGGGAGGGCTTTCCAATGAGCAGTTCTTC	CAWVAGGLSNEQFF
TRBV7-8	TRBJ2-1	.	TRBD2	TGTGCCAGCAGCTTAATGGTCTCGGGGGGAAGCTACAATGAGCAGTTCTTC	CASSLMVSGGSYNEQFF
TRBV27	TRBJ1-4	once	TRBD1	TGTGCCAGCAGTTCCGCGGGACAGGGTGGTGAAAAACTGTTTTTT	CASSSAGQGGEKLFF
TRBV7-2	TRBJ1-2	.	TRBD1	TGTGCCAGCAGCTTAGCGCACAGGGGTGCGGTGGGCTACACCTTC	CASSLAHRGAVGYTF
TRBV27	TRBJ2-7	.	TRBD2	TGTGCCAGCAGTTTCCTTAGCGGGGGTGTCGAGCAGTACTTC	CASSFLSGGVEQYF
TRBV11-2	TRBJ1-4	.	.	TGTGCCAGCAGCTTTGGGGGGGAAAAACTGTTTTTT	CASSFGGEKLFF
TRBV9	TRBJ1-4	.	.	TGTGCCAGCAGCGTAGTGCAGACTGCAACTAATGAAAAACTGTTTTTT	CASSVVQTATNEKLFF
TRBV6-5	TRBJ2-7	.	.	TGTGCCAGCAGCGTTTCCCTCGACAGGTCGGGCGAGCAGTACTTC	CASSVSLDRSGEQYF
TRBV7-9	TRBJ2-3	.	.	TGTGCCAGCAGCCTCGTCGGGGGTACGCAGTATTTT	CASSLVGGTQYF
TRBV6-6	TRBJ2-7	.	TRBD1	TGTGCCAGCAGGAGACAGGGCGCAAGTGACTACGAGCAGTACTTC	CASRRQGASDYEQYF
TRBV5-1	TRBJ2-2	.	TRBD2	TGCGCCAGCAGCTCAAGGACTAGCGGGAGATCTTTGAGGAACGGGGAGCTGTTTTTT	CASSSRTSGRSLRNGELFF
TRBV7-9	TRBJ2-3	.	TRBD2	TGTTCCAGCAGCCCGGGGACTAGCGGGAACACAGATACGCAGTATTTT	CSSSPGTSGNTDTQYF
TRBV29-1	TRBJ2-7	.	TRBD2	TGCAGCGTTGAAGATCGAGCGGGAGGGCGTGGTGTCTACGAGCAGTACTTC	CSVEDRAGGRGVYEQYF
TRBV5-1	TRBJ2-3	.	TRBD1	TGCGCCAGCAGCTTACTAAAGGGGGCAGGCGCCACAGATACGCAGTATTTT	CASSLLKGAGATDTQYF